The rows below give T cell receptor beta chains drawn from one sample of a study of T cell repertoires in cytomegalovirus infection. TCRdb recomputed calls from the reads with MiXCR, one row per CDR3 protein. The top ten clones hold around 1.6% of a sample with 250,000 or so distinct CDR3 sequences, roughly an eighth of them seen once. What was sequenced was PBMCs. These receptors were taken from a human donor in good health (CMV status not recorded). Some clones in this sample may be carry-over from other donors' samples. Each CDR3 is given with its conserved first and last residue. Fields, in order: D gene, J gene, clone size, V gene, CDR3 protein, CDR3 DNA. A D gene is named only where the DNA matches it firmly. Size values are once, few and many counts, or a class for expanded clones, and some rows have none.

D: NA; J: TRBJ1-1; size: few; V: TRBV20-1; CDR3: CSASLRQEAFF; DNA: TGCAGTGCTAGCCTCAGACAGGAAGCTTTCTTT
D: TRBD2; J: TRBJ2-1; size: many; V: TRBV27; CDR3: CASRVTSGVYNEQFF; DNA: TGTGCCAGCAGGGTTACTAGCGGGGTATACAATGAGCAGTTCTTC
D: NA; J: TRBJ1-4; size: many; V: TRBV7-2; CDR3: CASSLLPTFNEKLFF; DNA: TGTGCCAGCAGCTTACTCCCGACGTTTAATGAAAAACTGTTTTTT
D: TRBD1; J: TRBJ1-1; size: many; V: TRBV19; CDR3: CASSPPGGGNTEAFF; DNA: TGTGCCAGTAGTCCCCCAGGGGGAGGGAACACTGAAGCTTTCTTT
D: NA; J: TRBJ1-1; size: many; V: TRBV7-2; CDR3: CASSRNRVAEAFF; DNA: TGTGCCAGCAGCCGAAACAGGGTTGCTGAAGCTTTCTTT
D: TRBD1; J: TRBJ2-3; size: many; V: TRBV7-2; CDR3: CASSAAGGASDTQYF; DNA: TGTGCCAGCAGTGCCGCAGGGGGCGCGTCAGATACGCAGTATTTT
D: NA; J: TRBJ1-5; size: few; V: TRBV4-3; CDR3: CASSQVWAGRQPQHF; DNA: TGCGCCAGCAGCCAAGTCTGGGCGGGAAGGCAGCCCCAGCATTTT
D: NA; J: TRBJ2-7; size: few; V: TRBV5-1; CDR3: CASSTPTGGEQYF; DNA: TGCGCCAGCAGCACCCCGACCGGGGGCGAGCAGTACTTC
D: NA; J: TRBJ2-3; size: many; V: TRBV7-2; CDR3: CASSGDPADTQYF; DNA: TGTGCCAGCAGTGGGGATCCAGCAGATACGCAGTATTTT
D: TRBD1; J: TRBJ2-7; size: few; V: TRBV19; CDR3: CASWGQGGEQYF; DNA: TGTGCCAGTTGGGGACAGGGAGGGGAGCAGTACTTC
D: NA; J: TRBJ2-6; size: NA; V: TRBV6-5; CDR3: CASSYAVSGANVLTF; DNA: TGTGCCAGCAGTTACGCCGTGTCTGGGGCCAACGTCCTGACTTTC
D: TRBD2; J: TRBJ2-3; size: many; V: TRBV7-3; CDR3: CASSSGTSVLTDTQYF; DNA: TGTGCCAGCAGCTCCGGGACTAGCGTTCTCACAGATACGCAGTATTTT
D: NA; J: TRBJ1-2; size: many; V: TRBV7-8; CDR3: CASSFSGSGSIYGYTF; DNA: TGTGCCAGCAGCTTCTCGGGGTCGGGGTCTATCTATGGCTACACCTTC
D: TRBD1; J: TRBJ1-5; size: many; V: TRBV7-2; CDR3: CASSLRTGEDQPQHF; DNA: TGTGCCAGCAGCTTGAGGACAGGGGAAGACCAGCCCCAGCATTTT
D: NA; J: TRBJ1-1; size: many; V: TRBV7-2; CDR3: CASSLGQTNTEAFF; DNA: TGTGCCAGCAGCTTAGGACAGACGAACACTGAAGCTTTCTTT
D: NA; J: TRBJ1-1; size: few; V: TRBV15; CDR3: CATSGGRGNTEAFF; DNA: TGTGCCACCAGCGGGGGTAGGGGGAACACTGAAGCTTTCTTT
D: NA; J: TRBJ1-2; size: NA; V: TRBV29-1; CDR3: CSVSSLYGYTF; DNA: TGCAGCGTTTCGTCCCTCTATGGCTACACCTTC
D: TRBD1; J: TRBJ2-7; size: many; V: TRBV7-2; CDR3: CASSVEDRPEQYF; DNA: TGTGCCAGCAGCGTCGAGGACAGGCCCGAGCAGTACTTC
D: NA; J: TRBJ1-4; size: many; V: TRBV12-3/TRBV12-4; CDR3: CASSLDTTNEKLFF; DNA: TGTGCCAGCAGCCTGGACACAACTAATGAAAAACTGTTTTTT
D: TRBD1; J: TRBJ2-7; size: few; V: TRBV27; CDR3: CASSGPRTGRYEQYF; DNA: TGTGCCAGCAGTGGGCCGAGGACAGGGAGGTACGAGCAGTACTTC
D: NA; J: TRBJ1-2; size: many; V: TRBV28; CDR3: CASSLLLGENYGYTF; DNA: TGTGCCAGCAGTTTACTACTGGGGGAGAACTATGGCTACACCTTC
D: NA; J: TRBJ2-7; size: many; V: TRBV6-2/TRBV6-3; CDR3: CASWGSGRPKYF; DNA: TGTGCCAGCTGGGGATCCGGGAGACCCAAGTACTTC
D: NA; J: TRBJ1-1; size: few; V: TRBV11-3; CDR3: CASSLGSGSPRGNTEAFF; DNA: TGTGCCAGCAGCTTAGGTTCCGGGAGCCCTCGAGGGAACACTGAAGCTTTCTTT
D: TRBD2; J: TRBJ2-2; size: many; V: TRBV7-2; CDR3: CASSPGLAPTGELFF; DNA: TGTGCCAGCAGCCCCGGACTAGCGCCCACCGGGGAGCTGTTTTTT
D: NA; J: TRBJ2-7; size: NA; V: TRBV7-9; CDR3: CASSLEGQGRYEQYF; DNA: TGTGCCAGCAGCTTAGAAGGTCAGGGGAGATACGAGCAGTACTTC
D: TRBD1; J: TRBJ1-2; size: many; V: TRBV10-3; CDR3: CASGQGPTNYGYTF; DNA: TGTGCCTCCGGACAGGGCCCCACTAACTATGGCTACACCTTC
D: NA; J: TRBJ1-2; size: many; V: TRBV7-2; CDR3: CASSLRTPDHHGYTF; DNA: TGTGCCAGCAGCTTAAGGACCCCTGATCACCATGGCTACACCTTC
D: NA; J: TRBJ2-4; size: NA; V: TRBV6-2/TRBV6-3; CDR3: CASRRGDIQYF; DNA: TGTGCCAGTCGAAGGGGTGACATTCAGTACTTC
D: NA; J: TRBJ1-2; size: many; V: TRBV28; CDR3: CASSFLLGDGYTF; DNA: TGTGCCAGCAGTTTTTTGTTAGGGGACGGCTACACCTTC
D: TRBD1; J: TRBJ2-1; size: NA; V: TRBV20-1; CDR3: CSARGTGTGKVNEQFF; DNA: TGCAGTGCCCGTGGAACCGGGACAGGGAAAGTTAATGAGCAGTTCTTC
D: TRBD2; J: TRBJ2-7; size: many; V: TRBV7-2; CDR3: CASSSDLAGEDQYF; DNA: TGTGCCAGCAGTTCCGATCTAGCGGGGGAGGATCAGTACTTC
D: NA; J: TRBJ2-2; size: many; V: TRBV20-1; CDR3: CSAAPGAKGTGELFF; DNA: TGCAGTGCCGCCCCGGGGGCAAAAGGGACCGGGGAGCTGTTTTTT
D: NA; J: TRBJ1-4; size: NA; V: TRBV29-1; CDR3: CSVQEGSGEKLFF; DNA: TGCAGCGTCCAAGAGGGCAGTGGGGAAAAACTGTTTTTT
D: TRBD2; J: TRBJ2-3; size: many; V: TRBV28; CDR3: CASSQTGTSGPRGIYTQYF; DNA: TGTGCCAGCAGTCAAACCGGGACTAGCGGCCCCAGGGGGATATATACGCAGTATTTT
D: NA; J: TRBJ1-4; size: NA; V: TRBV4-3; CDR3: CASSQDWGQNEKLFF; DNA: TGCGCCAGCAGCCAAGATTGGGGGCAGAATGAAAAACTGTTTTTT
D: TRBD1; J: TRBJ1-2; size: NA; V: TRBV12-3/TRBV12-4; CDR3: CASSPPGGTNHGYTF; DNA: TGTGCCAGCAGTCCTCCAGGGGGGACCAACCATGGCTACACCTTC
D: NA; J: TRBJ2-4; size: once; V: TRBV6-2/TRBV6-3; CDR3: CASTLGNKNIQYF; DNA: TGTGCCAGCACCCTCGGCAACAAAAACATTCAGTACTTC
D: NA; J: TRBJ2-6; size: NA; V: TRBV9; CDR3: CASSAEIAGANVLTF; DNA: TGTGCCAGCAGCGCCGAGATAGCTGGGGCCAACGTCCTGACTTTC